This TCR beta chain was identified during a study of beta chain features in type 1 diabetes. Study as a whole: Summed over all samples, the examined sorted cells came to 85 million to 130 million. Overall study results and limits: Shorter TCRB CDR3s, moderately but significantly so, marked every one of the four CD4+ subsets in Type 1 diabetes patients.

In the case of this clone: Antigen specificity is unknown. The final CDR3 position lacks the conserved phenylalanine or tryptophan, pointing to a likely read error. The limits of the CDR3 on the DNA are not certain, so only TCRdb's listed CDR3 is given.

Purity exceeding 98% was reached by all sorted populations. Investigators reverse transcribed all isolated RNA, so they sequenced expressed TCRB transcripts. Naive, central memory and regulatory T cell samples produced a mean of about 3.4 million reads. Repertoires were generated with immunoSEQ multiplex PCR, while TCRdb's copy carries only in-frame clones and drops some. The sample includes roughly 100,000 clones, roughly 28% of them seen just once. The receptor comes from a woman aged 18-29 years with type 1 diabetes. The sample comprised central memory CD4+ T cells from blood.

CDR3 in amino acids: CASIHLRLAAGRG. The chain recombines TRBV6-4 with TRBJ2-3; the table's D call of TRBD2 was not tested on the DNA. Germline V gene data show CDR1 as MRHNA and CDR2 as SNTAGT. The CDR3 has 13 residues if both end residues are counted.